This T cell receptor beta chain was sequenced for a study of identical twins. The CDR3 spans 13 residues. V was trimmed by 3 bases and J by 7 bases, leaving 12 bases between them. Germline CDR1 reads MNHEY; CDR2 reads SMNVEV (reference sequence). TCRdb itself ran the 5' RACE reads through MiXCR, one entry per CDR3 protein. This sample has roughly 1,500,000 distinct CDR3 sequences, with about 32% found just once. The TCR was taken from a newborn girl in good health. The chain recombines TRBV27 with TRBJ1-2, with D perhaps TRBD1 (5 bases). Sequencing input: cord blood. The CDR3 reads CASSFVGGSGYTF. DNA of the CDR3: TGTGCCAGCAGTTTTGTCGGGGGAAGTGGCTACACCTTC.